These 28 T cell receptor beta chains originate from one sample sequenced in a study of control samples from healthy donors and cancer patients. Measured with immunoSEQ multiplex PCR; TCRdb has only the in-frame clones, and not every one. The sample holds approximately 69,000 clones; roughly nine tenths are singletons and the top ten take roughly 6%. Sequenced input: PBMCs. The receptors shown here come from a man between 60 and 75 years old with colorectal cancer.

The chain has TRBV6-6 and TRBJ2-1; 7 positions match TRBD2. V lost 6 bases, J lost 4 bases, and 6 bases stayed unmatched. Germline V gene lookup returns CDR1 MNHNY and CDR2 SVGAGI (reference sequence). This CDR3 contains 14 residues. CDR3 sequence: CASSRGTTYNEQFF. In DNA, the CDR3 is TGTGCCAGCAGCCGGGGGACTACATACAATGAGCAGTTCTTC.

The chain is built from TRBV5-8 and TRBJ1-2, with D possibly matching TRBD1 (6 bases). CDR3 length: 15 amino acids. Trimming left V 0 bases short and J 6 bases short, with 15 bases between. Germline V gene data show CDR1 as SGHTS and CDR2 as YDEGEE. This chain's CDR3 is CASSLGTAEGDGYTF. In nucleotides, the CDR3 is TGTGCCAGCAGCTTGGGGACAGCTGAAGGTGATGGCTACACCTTC.

The chain has TRBV27 and TRBJ1-2; the match to TRBD1 covers 7 bases. This CDR3 spans 14 amino acids. Germline CDR1 reads MNHEY; CDR2 reads SMNVEV (reference sequence). V trimming: 6 bases; J trimming: 8 bases; junction bases outside the gene matches: 12. CDR3 coding DNA: TGTGCCAGCAGCCCACAGGGGAAGGTTGAGGGCTACACCTTC. This translates into CASSPQGKVEGYTF.

CDR3 nucleotide sequence: TGTGCCAGCAGCGGGTGGGGGGGGAGCACAGATACGCAGTATTTT. Translating gives CASSGWGGSTDTQYF. V is TRBV5-4 and J is TRBJ2-3; TRBD2 agrees at 7 bases. V trimming: 4 bases; J trimming: 0 bases; junction bases outside the gene matches: 5. Germline CDR1 SGHNT, CDR2 YYREEE (reference sequence). The CDR3 is made up of 15 amino acids. The full variable domain, its missing parts supplied by reference TRBV5-4 and TRBJ2-3, is ETGVTQSPTHLIKTRGQQVTLRCSSQSGHNTVSWYQQALGQGPQFIFQYYREEENGRGNFPPRFSGLQFPNYSSELNVNALELDDSALYLCASSGWGGSTDTQYFGPGTRLTVL.

The CDR3 here is CASSTDRRNEKLFF. Written as DNA, the CDR3 is TGTGCCAGCAGTACGGACAGGCGGAATGAAAAACTGTTTTTT. The chain is built from TRBV6-5 and TRBJ1-4, with 7 bases fitting TRBD1. Germline lookup yields CDR1 MNHEY and CDR2 SVGAGI. The CDR3 is 14 residues long. The V gene end was trimmed by 5 bases and the J gene end by 5 bases; junction bases not matched to a gene: 5.

V and J are TRBV6-5 and TRBJ2-2; perhaps TRBD2 as D (5 bases). Germline assignment: CDR1 MNHEY and CDR2 SVGAGI. Trimming took 5 bases from V and 7 from J, leaving 11 bases between them. This CDR3 spans 13 amino acids. The CDR3 DNA reads TGTGCCAGCAGTCTAACGGGAAACGGGGAGCTGTTTTTT. This codes for CASSLTGNGELFF.

In its sample, this clone was seen once. The CDR3 region has the DNA TGTGCCAGCAGCTCTCAGGGAGGGGAGACCCAGTACTTC. Translating it yields CASSSQGGETQYF. The V call is TRBV7-9, the J call TRBJ2-5; TRBD2 agrees at 7 bases. V was pared by 4 bases and J by 5 bases, with 4 bases of the junction left unmatched. Germline CDR1 is SEHNR and CDR2 is FQNEAQ (reference sequence). The CDR3 consists of 13 residues.

V and J are TRBV9 and TRBJ2-2; TRBD2 matches at 14 bases. CDR1 is SGDLS, CDR2 YYNGEE, per germline. The CDR3 covers 16 residues. V was clipped by 6 bases and J by 4 bases; unmatched bases: 5. CDR3 sequence (DNA): TGTGCCAGCAACCCGACTAGCGGGGGGGCCACCGGGGAGCTGTTTTTT. It codes for CASNPTSGGATGELFF.

The chain couples TRBV5-6 to TRBJ2-1; 9 bases agree with TRBD1. CDR3 length: 16 residues. The germline V gene encodes CDR1 SGHDT and CDR2 YYEEEE. V lost 5 bases to trimming and J lost 9 bases; unmatched junction nucleotides: 15. The CDR3 loop reads CASRGTGTGMFGEQFF. The CDR3 nucleotides read TGTGCCAGCAGGGGGACCGGGACAGGGATGTTTGGTGAGCAGTTCTTC.

V usage is TRBV10-3 and J usage is TRBJ2-1; D possibly matches TRBD1 or TRBD2 (6 bases each). CDR1 is ENHRY and CDR2 is SYGVKD in the germline V gene. This CDR3 is built from 16 residues. Deletions cut 6 bases from V and 10 bases from J, with 25 bases between. CDR3 in DNA: TGTGCCATCAGAGGGGGGTTGGGGGCCCCTGTAGGAGAGCAGTTCTTC. Translated: CAIRGGLGAPVGEQFF.

A note on this clone: The sample holds other DNA sequences that translate to the same CDR3. V and J are TRBV18 and TRBJ1-5; D not certain. The CDR3 contains 13 residues. Trimming shortened V by 4 bases and J by 3 bases, and 7 bases separated the two germline ends. Germline V gene data show CDR1 as KGHSH and CDR2 as LQKENI. In DNA, the CDR3 is TGTGCCAGCTCACGTCAGGACAATCAGCCCCAGCATTTT. Its protein is CASSRQDNQPQHF. Supplemented by reference TRBV18 and TRBJ1-5, the full variable domain reads NAGVMQNPRHLVRRRGQEARLRCSPMKGHSHVYWYRQLPEEGLKFMVYLQKENIIDESGMPKERFSAEFPKEGPSILRIQQVVRGDSAAYFCASSRQDNQPQHFGDGTRLSIL.

J is TRBJ1-3 and V is TRBV9; weak D call: TRBD1 (6 bases). Looked up from germline, CDR1 is SGDLS and CDR2 is YYNGEE. V shed 0 bases and J shed 4 bases, with 11 bases lying between them. CDR3 length: 15 amino acids. The CDR3 region is CASSVGTVGGNTIYF. The CDR3 DNA reads as TGTGCCAGCAGCGTAGGGACAGTGGGGGGAAACACCATATATTTT.

This clone has just a few counts. This sequence joins TRBV11-2 and TRBJ2-7; D is unresolved. The V end lost 3 bases, the J end lost 7 bases, and 13 bases lay between the germline ends. The CDR3 is 13 amino acids. In germline, CDR1 is SGHAT, CDR2 FQNNGV. The chain's CDR3 is CASSLPGSMEQYF. The CDR3 DNA follows: TGTGCCAGCAGCTTGCCGGGTAGCATGGAGCAGTACTTC.

The chain joins TRBV28 to TRBJ2-3, with 7 bases matching TRBD2. The CDR3 contains 17 residues. Looked up from germline, CDR1 is MDHEN and CDR2 is SYDVKM. The V and J ends lost 1 base and 2 bases, in that order; junction bases with no gene match: 9. For the CDR3, the DNA is TGTGCCAGCAGTTTATCAGCGAGCGGGGTACCCACAGATACGCAGTATTTT. Its translation is CASSLSASGVPTDTQYF.

In its sample, this clone was seen a few times. The J gene is TRBJ2-7, the V gene TRBV4-1, with TRBD2 matching over 7 bases. The CDR3 runs 16 residues. V was clipped by 4 bases and J by 0 bases; unmatched bases: 9. Germline CDR1 MGHRA, CDR2 YSYEKL. In DNA, the CDR3 is TGCGCCAGCAGCCCCTTTTCGCGGGGGAGCTCCTACGAGCAGTACTTC. The encoded protein is CASSPFSRGSSYEQYF.

The V call is TRBV6-5, the J call TRBJ2-7; D tentatively fits TRBD1 or TRBD2 (5 bases each). The CDR3 extends over 15 amino acids. V lost 4 bases and J 7 bases, leaving 20 bases between the germline ends. CDR1 and CDR2 from the germline V gene are MNHEY and SVGAGI. The DNA of the CDR3 is TGTGCCAGCAGTTCAACGGGACCCCCGGAGAGAGAGCAGTACTTC. Amino acids: CASSSTGPPEREQYF.

V gene TRBV4-3 combines with J gene TRBJ2-2; perhaps TRBD2 as D (5 bases). CDR3 length: 15 amino acids. Germline V lookup: CDR1 LGHNA, CDR2 YSLEER. V lost 0 bases and J 6 bases, leaving 11 bases between the germline ends. The CDR3 DNA sequence: TGCGCCAGCAGCCAAGAAACTACGAGGGCCGGGGAGCTGTTTTTT. It is translated as CASSQETTRAGELFF.

This clone was observed a handful of times. J is TRBJ2-5 and V is TRBV7-7; D is uncertain. Looked up from germline, CDR1 is SSHAT and CDR2 is FNYEAQ (reference sequence). Trimming stripped 5 bases from V and 1 base from J, with 8 bases between. The CDR3 is 13 amino acids. For the CDR3, the DNA is TGTGCCAGCAGCCCCAGATTCCAAGAGACCCAGTACTTC. It is translated as CASSPRFQETQYF.

The chain has TRBV5-1 and TRBJ1-2, with 7 bases identical to TRBD1. The germline CDR1 and CDR2 sequences are SGHRS and YFSETQ. The CDR3 runs 14 residues. J was trimmed by 3 bases and V by 2 bases; bases with no gene match: 4. CDR3 nucleotides: TGCGCCAGCAGCTTTGACAGGGAGGACTATGGCTACACCTTC. This translates into CASSFDREDYGYTF.

This chain connects TRBV18 to TRBJ2-7; D is perhaps TRBD1 (5 bases). The CDR3 extends over 16 amino acids. Trimming removed 2 bases from V and 2 bases from J, with 16 bases in between. Germline CDR1 reads KGHSH; CDR2 reads LQKENI. The CDR3 protein is CASSPGLPGLTYEQYF. The CDR3, as DNA: TGTGCCAGCTCACCAGGGCTTCCAGGGCTAACCTACGAGCAGTACTTC.

This rearrangement joins TRBV24-1 to TRBJ2-1, with D possibly being TRBD1 (6 bases). Germline V lookup: CDR1 KGHDR, CDR2 SFDVKD. CDR3 size: 13 residues. Trimming took 3 bases from V and 8 from J, leaving 10 bases between them. CDR3 sequence (DNA): TGTGCCACCAGTGATAAACAGGGCTATGAGCAGTTCTTC. Translating gives CATSDKQGYEQFF.

The chain is built from TRBV6-5 and TRBJ1-1; TRBD1 is a possible D gene (5 bases). Germline V CDR1 and CDR2: MNHEY, SVGAGI. V was cut by 7 bases and J by 11 bases, with 14 bases left in between. This CDR3 region has 11 residues. CDR3 in amino acids: CASKGQGFAFF. The CDR3, as DNA: TGTGCCAGCAAAGGGCAGGGCTTTGCTTTCTTT.

A few counts support this clone. The rearrangement joins TRBV4-3 to TRBJ2-3; D is unresolved. Germline V CDR1 and CDR2: LGHNA, YSLEER. CDR3 length: 14 amino acids. Between the trimmed V and J ends, which lost 0 bases and 3 bases, there was a span of 7 bases. Here the CDR3 DNA reads TGCGCCAGCAGCCAAGATCAAAAGACAGATACGCAGTATTTT. This translates into CASSQDQKTDTQYF.

This chain connects TRBV6-5 to TRBJ2-3; D is ambiguous. There are 15 residues in the CDR3. The ends were cut back, 0 bases at V and 4 bases at J, with 11 bases in the middle. Germline CDR1 reads MNHEY; CDR2 reads SVGAGI. The CDR3 loop is CASSYSGWVSDTQYF. The CDR3 DNA sequence: TGTGCCAGCAGTTACTCGGGCTGGGTATCAGATACGCAGTATTTT.

The V gene is TRBV7-2, the J gene TRBJ2-1; 9 bases line up with TRBD1. Looked up from germline, CDR1 is SGHTA and CDR2 is FQGNSA. This CDR3 has 19 amino acids. V shed 1 base and J 4 bases; nucleotides not matched to a gene: 14. This chain's CDR3 is CASSLGPRLTGGLYNEQFF. The CDR3 DNA sequence: TGTGCCAGCAGCTTAGGACCACGGTTGACAGGGGGTCTATACAATGAGCAGTTCTTC. The whole variable domain, remainder taken from reference TRBV7-2 and TRBJ2-1, is GAGVSQSPSNKVTEKGKDVELRCDPISGHTALYWYRQSLGQGLEFLIYFQGNSAPDKSGLPSDRFSAERTGGSVSTLTIQRTQQEDSAVYLCASSLGPRLTGGLYNEQFFGPGTRLTVL.

The count of this clone is one. V usage is TRBV27 and J usage is TRBJ1-2; 9 nucleotides align to TRBD1. V was clipped by 8 bases and J by 3 bases; unmatched bases: 16. The CDR3 contains 17 residues. Looked up from germline, CDR1 is MNHEY and CDR2 is SMNVEV (reference sequence). CDR3 loop: CASLPGQGLEGDYGYTF. DNA of the CDR3: TGTGCCAGCCTCCCGGGACAGGGTCTGGAAGGAGACTATGGCTACACCTTC.

This clone was found a few times. V is TRBV7-2 and J is TRBJ2-3; no firm D call. The CDR3 extends over 14 amino acids. Between the trimmed V and J ends, which lost 4 bases and 6 bases, there was a span of 14 bases. Germline V gene lookup returns CDR1 SGHTA and CDR2 FQGNSA. CDR3 bases: TGTGCCAGCAGCTCACACCAATTACGCGATACGCAGTATTTT. Protein sequence: CASSSHQLRDTQYF. Combining the CDR3 with reference TRBV7-2 and TRBJ2-3 gives the whole variable domain GAGVSQSPSNKVTEKGKDVELRCDPISGHTALYWYRQSLGQGLEFLIYFQGNSAPDKSGLPSDRFSAERTGGSVSTLTIQRTQQEDSAVYLCASSSHQLRDTQYFGPGTRLTVL.

The chain combines TRBV11-3 with TRBJ1-5, with TRBD1 as a possible D gene (5 bases). Germline loops: CDR1 SGHNT, CDR2 YENEEA. There are 13 residues in the CDR3. V lost 6 bases and J lost 7, with 13 bases in between. Written as DNA, the CDR3 is TGTGCCAGCAGTGAGGGGATAGGACAGCCCCAGCATTTT. It encodes CASSEGIGQPQHF.